This T cell receptor beta chain appears in the sequencing data of a study of T cell repertoires in cytomegalovirus infection. About the research overall: CMV infection plus the matching HLA type was flagged by public TCR beta signatures.

Findings of the study overall: CMV-specific TCR beta clonotypes restricted by HLA-C were the ones dominating the ex vivo response. Identification of carriers of CMV plus the relevant HLA was performed using cumulative public TCR beta family frequency.

Each CDR3 protein is one row after TCRdb ran MiXCR on the reads. The data contain approximately 250,000 distinct CDR3 sequences, 10% to 15% of them singletons. The sample holds many counts of this clonotype. What it binds is unknown. The sequenced material came from PBMCs. This receptor was identified in a human donor in good health (CMV status not recorded). Some clones in this sample may be carry-over from other donors' samples.

CDR3 bases: TGTGCCAGCACCAAGACGACTGCCTATGGCTACACCTTC. Its protein product is CASTKTTAYGYTF. The genes are TRBV6-2 or TRBV6-3 and TRBJ1-2; D gene unclear. V lost 7 bases and J lost 4, with 13 bases in between. Germline CDR1 and CDR2: MNHEY and SVGEGT. The CDR3 loop spans 13 amino acids.